The 26 T cell receptor beta chains below all came from one sample that was sequenced in a study of cytomegalovirus exposure and HLA in healthy donors. The PCR employed 60 Vbeta primers together with 13 Jbeta primers. The protocol was immunoSEQ multiplex PCR, while the TCRdb copy is restricted to in-frame clones and leaves out a portion. The sample comprises 150,000 to 200,000 clones, around 87% of which are singletons, and roughly 1.9% rests with the top ten. The sequencing input was PBMCs. The receptors originated from a woman aged 18-29 years in good health and CMV-seronegative.

The J gene is TRBJ2-3, the V gene TRBV30; D is unclear. Trimming removed 0 bases at V and 0 bases at J, with 7 bases between. Looked up from germline, CDR1 is GTSNPN and CDR2 is SVGIG (reference sequence). The CDR3 spans 14 residues. CDR3 region: CAWSVSSSTDTQYF. In DNA form, the CDR3 reads TGTGCCTGGAGTGTGAGCTCGAGCACAGATACGCAGTATTTT.

The chain is built from TRBV27 and TRBJ1-2; D is ambiguous. CDR1 is MNHEY and CDR2 is SMNVEV in the germline V gene (reference sequence). V lost 0 bases and J 8 bases, leaving 13 bases between the germline ends. The length of the CDR3 is 14 residues. CDR3 sequence (DNA): TGTGCCAGCAGTTTATCGATGAGGGCGGCGGGCTACACCTTC. Amino acids: CASSLSMRAAGYTF.

The rearrangement joins TRBV7-9 to TRBJ1-1; TRBD1 might be the D (6 bases). Germline lookup yields CDR1 SEHNR and CDR2 FQNEAQ (reference sequence). V gave up 0 bases and J gave up 4 bases, with 6 bases separating them. CDR3 length: 13 residues. CDR3 in DNA: TGTGCCAGCAGCTTAGCCAGGGGCACTGAAGCTTTCTTT. This sequence encodes CASSLARGTEAFF.

This sequence joins TRBV29-1 and TRBJ2-7; D not certain. The CDR3 has 12 amino acids. Trimming removed 4 bases from V and 5 bases from J, with 12 bases in between. Germline CDR1 SQVTM, CDR2 ANQGSEA. CDR3 in amino acids: CSVGRNYHEQYF. CDR3 nucleotide sequence: TGCAGCGTTGGCCGTAACTACCACGAGCAGTACTTC.

This sequence joins TRBV4-3 and TRBJ2-7, with 9 positions matching TRBD1. Germline CDR1 LGHNA, CDR2 YSLEER. The CDR3 spans 14 residues. Unmatched junction bases numbered 6, after V lost 4 bases and J lost 5 bases. Here the CDR3 reads CASSPRTGEDEQYF. The DNA of the CDR3 is TGCGCCAGCAGCCCGCGGACAGGGGAGGACGAGCAGTACTTC.

The J gene is TRBJ1-4, the V gene TRBV5-1; weak D call: TRBD1 (5 bases). V was trimmed by 3 bases and J by 0 bases, leaving 9 bases between them. Germline loops: CDR1 SGHRS, CDR2 YFSETQ. The CDR3 spans 15 residues. The CDR3 coding sequence is TGCGCCAGCAGCTACGGGGGTTCAACTAATGAAAAACTGTTTTTT. The encoded protein is CASSYGGSTNEKLFF.

A single count supports this clone. The V call is TRBV7-8, the J call TRBJ2-7; D gene unclear. The CDR3 has 16 amino acids. Deletions cut 2 bases from V and 0 bases from J, with 14 bases between. CDR1 and CDR2 from the germline V gene are SGHVS and FQNEAQ. The CDR3 coding sequence is TGTGCCAGCAGCTTATGGGCCGGTTCGAGCTCCTACGAGCAGTACTTC. Translating gives CASSLWAGSSSYEQYF.

The rearrangement links TRBV7-2 to TRBJ2-7; maybe TRBD1 (6 bases). CDR1 is SGHTA and CDR2 is FQGNSA in the germline V gene. Trimming stripped 0 bases from V and 4 bases from J, with 13 bases between. The CDR3 is 15 residues long. CDR3 bases: TGTGCCAGCAGCTTAGCTACAGGGCTCGGGTACGAGCAGTACTTC. It codes for CASSLATGLGYEQYF. The full variable domain, its missing parts supplied by reference TRBV7-2 and TRBJ2-7, is GAGVSQSPSNKVTEKGKDVELRCDPISGHTALYWYRQSLGQGLEFLIYFQGNSAPDKSGLPSDRFSAERTGGSVSTLTIQRTQQEDSAVYLCASSLATGLGYEQYFGPGTRLTVT.

The chain employs TRBV7-6 and TRBJ2-5, with 7 bases lining up with TRBD1. Unmatched junction bases numbered 13, after V lost 4 bases and J lost 2 bases. Germline V CDR1 and CDR2: SGHVS, FNYEAQ. CDR3 size: 17 residues. For the CDR3, the DNA is TGTGCCAGCAGCTCTTCAGGGGGTTACCCTTCTCAAGAGACCCAGTACTTC. Its protein product is CASSSSGGYPSQETQYF.

This sequence joins TRBV6-1 and TRBJ2-5; TRBD1 might be the D (7 bases). The CDR3 loop spans 16 amino acids. Trimming took off 3 bases at V and 11 bases at J, with 25 bases between the two ends. Germline assignment: CDR1 MNHNS and CDR2 SASEGT. Here the CDR3 DNA reads TGTGCCAGCAGTGACCCCAGGGAACAGGGGCTACGGGAGCAGTACTTC. As protein: CASSDPREQGLREQYF.

V is TRBV7-2 and J is TRBJ1-1, with D tentatively TRBD1 (6 bases). The CDR3 length is 16 residues. With 5 bases removed from V and 0 bases from J, the gap between germline ends came to 16 bases. CDR1 and CDR2 from the germline V gene are SGHTA and FQGNSA. In DNA, the CDR3 is TGTGCCAGCAGCCCCACCCGTGGGGGCCTGAACACTGAAGCTTTCTTT. Translation gives CASSPTRGGLNTEAFF.

This rearrangement joins TRBV7-8 to TRBJ1-1; possibly TRBD1 for D (5 bases). CDR3 length equals 17 residues. The V and J ends lost 6 bases and 6 bases respectively, with 26 bases between them. Germline lookup yields CDR1 SGHVS and CDR2 FQNEAQ. CDR3 coding DNA: TGTGCCAGCAGACCTCGCGGCGGGGCGCGGGGAGGCGCTGAAGCTTTCTTT. Amino acids: CASRPRGGARGGAEAFF. The variable domain in full, completed from reference TRBV7-8 and TRBJ1-1, reads GAGVSQSPRYKVAKRGQDVALRCDPISGHVSLFWYQQALGQGPEFLTYFQNEAQLDKSGLPSDRFFAERPEGSVSTLKIQRTQQEDSAVYLCASRPRGGARGGAEAFFGQGTRLTVV.

The V call is TRBV6-1, the J call TRBJ2-5; 9 bases line up with TRBD2. V shed 0 bases, J shed 5 bases, and the junction held 7 bases outside the gene matches. The CDR3 has 16 amino acids. Germline V gene lookup returns CDR1 MNHNS and CDR2 SASEGT. The CDR3 DNA follows: TGTGCCAGCAGTGAAGCATTTAGCGGGAGCGGGGAGACCCAGTACTTC. It codes for CASSEAFSGSGETQYF.

V gene TRBV28 combines with J gene TRBJ2-7, with 9 bases that match TRBD1. Trimming took 6 bases from V and 3 from J; bases not matched to a gene: 3. The CDR3 extends over 13 amino acids. Germline loops: CDR1 MDHEN, CDR2 SYDVKM. The CDR3 is CASRGTGSYEQYF. The CDR3 DNA reads as TGTGCCAGCAGAGGGACAGGGAGCTACGAGCAGTACTTC.

This chain joins TRBV19 and TRBJ1-5, with 9 bases lining up with TRBD1. CDR3 size: 13 residues. V lost 6 bases to trimming and J lost 5 bases; unmatched junction nucleotides: 2. Germline CDR1 is LNHDA and CDR2 is SQIVND (reference sequence). CDR3 region: CASRDRGDQPQHF. For the CDR3, the DNA is TGTGCCAGTAGGGACAGGGGAGATCAGCCCCAGCATTTT.

CDR3 bases: TGTGCCAGCAGCTTAGGCGGGTACGGGGATAGCATTCAGTACTTC. Its protein is CASSLGGYGDSIQYF. This chain uses TRBV13 with TRBJ2-4; D is possibly TRBD2 (5 bases). Looked up from germline, CDR1 is PRHDT and CDR2 is FYEKMQ (reference sequence). The V end lost 0 bases, the J end lost 9 bases, and 15 bases lay between the germline ends. The length of the CDR3 is 15 residues.

The table lists this clone with a few counts. This sequence joins TRBV5-1 and TRBJ2-3; 10 bases are a match to TRBD2. The CDR3 totals 14 residues. Germline V gives CDR1 SGHRS, CDR2 YFSETQ. Trimming took 4 bases from V and 4 from J; bases not matched to a gene: 3. CDR3 loop: CASSPSGSPDTQYF. CDR3 DNA sequence: TGCGCCAGCAGCCCTAGCGGGAGCCCAGATACGCAGTATTTT.

This clone was picked up one time. This chain links TRBV7-2 with TRBJ2-3; unclear D gene. Trimming removed 4 bases at V and 4 bases at J, with 3 bases between. This CDR3 has 11 amino acids. Germline V gene sequence: CDR1 SGHTA, CDR2 FQGNSA. The CDR3 coding sequence is TGTGCCAGCAGCTCCTCAGATACGCAGTATTTT. It translates to CASSSSDTQYF.

The J gene is TRBJ1-4, the V gene TRBV10-3, with 7 bases fitting TRBD1. The germline V gene has CDR1 ENHRY and CDR2 SYGVKD. Losses at the gene ends were 5 bases for V and 8 bases for J; bases not matched to a gene: 8. The CDR3 has 14 residues. In DNA form, the CDR3 reads TGTGCCATCAGTTCAACAGGGGCGGGGGAAAAACTGTTTTTT. Its protein is CAISSTGAGEKLFF.

The J gene is TRBJ2-2, the V gene TRBV6-5, with D unresolved. Trimming took off 6 bases at V and 6 bases at J, with 11 bases between the two ends. Germline V gives CDR1 MNHEY, CDR2 SVGAGI. This CDR3 has 13 residues. The CDR3 nucleotides are TGTGCCAGCAGACCCATAGCTCCCGGGGAGCTGTTTTTT. The encoded protein is CASRPIAPGELFF.

This chain joins TRBV9 and TRBJ2-7; tentative D call: TRBD1 (6 bases). This CDR3 is 14 amino acids long. The germline gives CDR1 SGDLS, CDR2 YYNGEE. The germline V and J ends were trimmed by 1 base and 0 bases, with 8 bases remaining between them. The DNA of the CDR3 is TGTGCCAGCAGCGTAACACAGGGCTCCTACGAGCAGTACTTC. Amino acids: CASSVTQGSYEQYF.

The gene calls are TRBV7-2 and TRBJ2-7; a weak D match, TRBD2 (7 bases). Germline V CDR1 and CDR2: SGHTA, FQGNSA. The CDR3 runs to 18 residues. The germline V and J ends were trimmed by 3 bases and 0 bases, with 21 bases remaining between them. CDR3 DNA sequence: TGTGCCAGCAGCTTGGGGAAACTAAGGGGGGGAGGCTCCTACGAGCAGTACTTC. It translates to CASSLGKLRGGGSYEQYF.

This rearrangement joins TRBV2 to TRBJ2-3, with TRBD2 matching 11 bases. From germline, CDR1 is SNHLY and CDR2 FYNNEI. The CDR3 is made up of 14 amino acids. After removal of 9 bases from V and 5 bases from J, the junction contained 7 bases not matched to a gene. The CDR3 DNA is TGTGCCAGTTCCTTTGGGACTAGCGGAGATACGCAGTATTTT. Its protein product is CASSFGTSGDTQYF.

The CDR3 sequence is CASSLGGRGSGANVLTF. DNA for the CDR3: TGTGCCAGCAGCTTAGGGGGCAGGGGCTCTGGGGCCAACGTCCTGACTTTC. The V and J genes are TRBV7-9 and TRBJ2-6; D is possibly TRBD1 (6 bases). V gave up 1 base and J gave up 0 bases, with 10 bases separating them. The germline gives CDR1 SEHNR, CDR2 FQNEAQ (reference sequence). This CDR3 comprises 17 residues.

The chain joins TRBV2 to TRBJ2-7, with 8 bases aligning to TRBD1. Germline V CDR1 and CDR2: SNHLY, FYNNEI. J gave up 5 bases and V 4 bases, and 13 bases lay outside the gene matches. The CDR3 length is 16 residues. Here the CDR3 reads CASSVPLGQGAHEQYF. The CDR3 DNA reads TGTGCCAGCAGTGTCCCCCTTGGGCAGGGGGCACACGAGCAGTACTTC.

The chain's CDR3 is CASSPGEGQGTQYF. The CDR3 bases are TGCGCCAGCAGCCCCGGTGAGGGACAGGGGACCCAGTACTTC. The V and J genes are TRBV5-1 and TRBJ2-5; 9 nucleotides match TRBD1. CDR1 is SGHRS and CDR2 is YFSETQ in the germline V gene. The CDR3 is 14 amino acids. V lost 4 bases, J lost 7 bases, and 8 bases stayed unmatched.